This T cell receptor (beta chain) was captured in a study of human T cells and chemical hapten exposure. Authors' methods: Across samples, TCR counts had a median of about 92,000 and ranged from about 20,000 to 750,000. In TCRdb, the RACE reads were re-called with MiXCR into one record per CDR3 protein. The V and J calls and clone size come from TCRdb's table, not from the authors' own analysis. The sample holds roughly 94,000 distinct CDR3 sequences, 7.5% to 10% seen once. Trimming removed 8 bases at V and 9 bases at J, with 20 bases between. Germline V gene sequence: CDR1 MNHEY, CDR2 SMNVEV (reference sequence). The CDR3 length is 15 residues. About this clonotype itself: Its antigen is unidentified.

Indicated time point: patch test 2, 6 weeks after DPC sensitization. Documented treatment: therapeutic diphenylcyclopropenone sensitization with weekly scalp DPC. Findings and caveats of the study: As patch test score rose, PT1 expanded TCR counts tended to rise as well. No shift was seen in TCRs above 1 in 1000 frequency with DPC sensitization.

This clonotype originated in a middle-aged woman with alopecia areata. Some clones in this sample may be carry-over from other donors' samples. The material sequenced was whole blood, taken in connection with sensitization to the hapten diphenylcyclopropenone (DPC). The chain uses TRBV27 and TRBJ1-6; D is unresolved. CDR3 protein: CASARRDSRASPLHF. In DNA, the CDR3 is TGTGCCAGCGCTCGGAGGGATTCCCGTGCTTCACCCCTCCACTTT.